Below are 15 T cell receptor beta chains sequenced from a single sample in a study of cytomegalovirus exposure and HLA in healthy donors. The PCR employed 60 Vbeta primers together with 13 Jbeta primers. The table came from immunoSEQ multiplex PCR; TCRdb's copy has only in-frame clones and leaves some out. The sample lists 160,000 or so clones, about two thirds occurring once. Input material: PBMCs. The receptors were gathered from a woman in her 30s in good health and CMV-seronegative.

The genes are TRBV5-4 and TRBJ2-2, with D possibly matching TRBD1 (6 bases). The V gene lost 7 bases and the J gene lost 0 bases, with 7 bases spanning the gap. This CDR3 has 13 amino acids. Germline CDR1 SGHNT, CDR2 YYREEE (reference sequence). The CDR3 is CASGQTNTGELFF. The DNA of the CDR3 is TGTGCCAGCGGACAGACGAACACCGGGGAGCTGTTTTTT.

J is TRBJ1-2 and V is TRBV7-2; D not resolved. Germline assignment: CDR1 SGHTA and CDR2 FQGNSA. The germline V and J ends were trimmed by 1 base and 2 bases, with 20 bases remaining between them. This CDR3 is built from 18 residues. CDR3 in amino acids: CASSLGIGMGMGNYGYTF. DNA for the CDR3: TGTGCCAGCAGCTTAGGGATCGGGATGGGGATGGGAAACTATGGCTACACCTTC.

This clone showed up just once. The chain carries TRBV4-3 and TRBJ1-2, with D unresolved. The CDR3 totals 15 residues. Germline lookup yields CDR1 LGHNA and CDR2 YSLEER. With 1 base removed from V and 2 bases from J, the gap between germline ends came to 11 bases. In DNA form, the CDR3 reads TGCGCCAGCAGCCAAGTACTTACTACCAACTATGGCTACACCTTC. It codes for CASSQVLTTNYGYTF.

This chain joins TRBV29-1 and TRBJ1-6, with 10 nucleotides matching TRBD1. V lost 3 bases to trimming and J lost 8 bases; unmatched junction nucleotides: 4. This CDR3 contains 14 residues. Germline lookup yields CDR1 SQVTM and CDR2 ANQGSEA. The DNA of the CDR3 is TGCAGCGTTGATGAGACAGGGGGCGATTCACCCCTCCACTTT. Translation: CSVDETGGDSPLHF.

The V call is TRBV6-5, the J call TRBJ1-4; D gene uncertain. This CDR3 region has 15 residues. Per the germline V gene, CDR1 is MNHEY and CDR2 is SVGAGI. The V and J ends lost 8 bases and 8 bases respectively, with 21 bases between them. The CDR3 loop is CASVPTALPIEKLFF. The DNA of the CDR3 is TGTGCCAGCGTCCCCACCGCTTTACCTATCGAAAAACTGTTTTTT.

This clone came up once. This chain joins TRBV6-5 and TRBJ1-1; 8 bases map to TRBD1. The V gene's germline CDR1 is MNHEY and CDR2 SVGAGI. The CDR3 has 14 amino acids. V lost 2 bases and J lost 4; bases outside the gene matches: 3. The CDR3 DNA sequence: TGTGCCAGCAGTTACGACAGGGGTTTCACTGAAGCTTTCTTT. It encodes CASSYDRGFTEAFF.

This rearrangement joins TRBV11-2 to TRBJ1-4; maybe TRBD1 (6 bases). The CDR3 is 15 residues long. The V end was cut by 6 bases, the J end by 2 bases, with 13 bases between. Germline CDR1 and CDR2: SGHAT and FQNNGV. The CDR3 DNA follows: TGTGCCAGCAGTACCCGGGGGGGCACTAATGAAAAACTGTTTTTT. Amino acid sequence: CASSTRGGTNEKLFF.

The chain combines TRBV9 with TRBJ1-1; D is unresolved. V was pared by 1 base and J by 0 bases, with 10 bases between. The CDR3 sequence is 15 residues long. Germline CDR1 SGDLS, CDR2 YYNGEE. CDR3 DNA: TGTGCCAGCAGCGTATCCCAGGCTTTGAACACTGAAGCTTTCTTT. It encodes CASSVSQALNTEAFF. Full variable domain (outside the CDR3, taken from reference TRBV9 and TRBJ1-1): DSGVTQTPKHLITATGQRVTLRCSPRSGDLSVYWYQQSLDQGLQFLIQYYNGEERAKGNILERFSAQQFPDLHSELNLSSLELGDSALYFCASSVSQALNTEAFFGQGTRLTVV.

The rearrangement links TRBV7-9 to TRBJ2-7; 9 positions agree with TRBD2. The CDR3 spans 12 residues. CDR1 SEHNR and CDR2 FQNEAQ come from the germline V gene (reference sequence). With 6 bases clipped from V and 9 bases from J, the junction kept 6 bases outside the gene matches. The CDR3 spells CASRLGSGGQYF. As DNA, the CDR3 is TGTGCCAGCAGGCTTGGTAGCGGGGGGCAGTACTTC. Full variable domain (rest looked up from reference TRBV7-9 and TRBJ2-7): DTGVSQNPRHKITKRGQNVTFRCDPISEHNRLYWYRQTLGQGPEFLTYFQNEAQLEKSRLLSDRFSAERPKGSFSTLEIQRTEQGDSAMYLCASRLGSGGQYFGPGTRLTVT.

The chain uses TRBV4-2 and TRBJ1-4, with D possibly matching TRBD1 (5 bases). Germline V lookup: CDR1 LGHNA, CDR2 YNFKEQ. The CDR3 is 16 amino acids. Trimming took off 1 base at V and 8 bases at J, with 17 bases between the two ends. The CDR3 nucleotides read TGTGCCAGCAGCCAAGGCATCGGGGGGGGAGGCGAAAAACTGTTTTTT. Its translation is CASSQGIGGGGEKLFF.

This clone was counted once. CDR3: CASSPGTGSSPLHF. For the CDR3, the DNA is TGTGCCAGCTCACCCGGGACAGGGTCTTCACCCCTCCACTTT. The J gene is TRBJ1-6, the V gene TRBV18, with 9 bases aligning to TRBD1. Trimming took 3 bases from V and 9 from J; bases not matched to a gene: 3. CDR1 and CDR2 from the germline V gene are KGHSH and LQKENI. This CDR3 comprises 14 residues.

Worth noting for this clone: A read error may account for a junction end that differs from germline. The chain combines TRBV19 with TRBJ1-2; TRBD1 is a possible D gene (5 bases). This CDR3 is built from 14 residues. The germline gives CDR1 LNHDA, CDR2 SQIVND (reference sequence). The CDR3 protein is CAGSLFAGRYGYTF. The CDR3 DNA reads TGTGCCGGTAGCCTATTCGCGGGGCGATATGGCTACACCTTC.

This chain links TRBV19 with TRBJ2-3; a possible D gene is TRBD2 (5 bases). Deletions cut 5 bases from V and 1 base from J, with 16 bases between. The CDR3 spans 16 residues. Germline lookup yields CDR1 LNHDA and CDR2 SQIVND (reference sequence). CDR3 region: CASSPREQRGTDTQYF. Written as DNA, the CDR3 is TGTGCCAGTAGTCCTCGAGAGCAGAGGGGCACAGATACGCAGTATTTT.

The CDR3 loop is CAWSVLGSTEAFF. CDR3 nucleotides: TGTGCCTGGAGTGTACTGGGGAGCACTGAAGCTTTCTTT. The chain links TRBV30 to TRBJ1-1, with D uncertain. Per germline, CDR1 GTSNPN and CDR2 SVGIG (reference sequence). V lost 0 bases and J lost 4, with 9 bases in between. This CDR3 has 13 amino acids.

The chain has TRBV7-9 and TRBJ2-2, with 7 bases identical to TRBD2. Trimming cost V 4 bases and J 4 bases; bases outside gene matches: 3. Germline CDR1 SEHNR, CDR2 FQNEAQ (reference sequence). This CDR3 comprises 14 residues. CDR3 nucleotide sequence: TGTGCCAGCAGCTGGACTAGGCCCACCGGGGAGCTGTTTTTT. Amino acid sequence: CASSWTRPTGELFF.